This TCR beta chain emerged from a study of blood T cell repertoires in COVID-19 (TCRdb year 2020). About the study as a whole: Samples from collaborators originated in the United States, Italy and Spain and spanned both the acute and convalescent phases of COVID-19. The repertoires were released in a freely available public database intended as a resource for research on the immune response to SARS-CoV-2. HLA class I and class II types, where available, came from metadata supplied by the sample provider rather than from assay-based typing. Samples were obtained from the ongoing ImmuneRACE study (first 160 participants) and from 1,200 or so subjects provided by 6 global collaborators. Nearly every sample came with metadata listing a de-identified subject ID, COVID-19 status, age in years and sex. The prospective study material was composed of cDNA or gDNA derived from T cells, B-cell-depleted T cells, or PBMCs. The dataset comprised deeply sampled blood TCRbeta repertoires from subjects exposed to, actively infected with, or recovered from COVID-19.

On this clone: Its specific antigen is unknown. No clone much larger than this one lies a single base away; base qualities are absent.

Participants in the prospective study were enrolled through a virtual design, were aged 18 to 89 years, and lived in approximately 25 United States geographic areas. In the prospective study, participants were assigned to cohorts based on the clinical history participants reported in a screening survey and a study questionnaire. In the prospective study, whole blood, serum and a nasopharyngeal or oropharyngeal swab were collected from each participant by mobile phlebotomists. Participants in the prospective study had the option to provide additional blood draws and questionnaires over an approximately two-month period. Before DNA extraction, prospective study blood samples were shipped either frozen or at room temperature. Study-wide conclusions, independent of this receptor: The amount of clinical and demographic metadata varied by source and participant and was provided uncurated.

Taken from cysteine to phenylalanine, the CDR3 has 13 residues. Only CDR3 DNA is held: 39 bases, read in frame from base 1. From the germline V gene, CDR1 is SGHNT and CDR2 is YENEEA. V drops 2 bases and J drops 3 bases, leaving 5 bases in between. TCRbeta CDR3 regions were amplified from genomic DNA by means of the immunoSEQ Assay, a bias-controlled multiplex PCR. Concerning the study's data processing: Within the assay, amplification of reference gene primers was used to estimate how many nucleated cells each sample contained. To quantify the absolute abundance of each unique TCRbeta CDR3 rearrangement, sequence reads were collapsed and filtered. For each sample, productive Simpson clonality was calculated by taking the square root of Simpson's diversity index across productive rearrangements. TCRdb re-hosts the immuneACCESS table, in-frame sequences only. Its copies lack some clones; in the studies checked, an unresolved V gene accounts for under half of them, and the cause for the rest is not known. For V, J and clone size, that table is used; D and trimming come from the DNA. The sample table shows roughly 250,000 clones, and around 89% are seen once. The ten top clones hold over 1% of the sample.

This sequence was found in a woman in her forties with acute COVID-19. The sequenced sample consisted of PBMCs or T cells enriched from blood (not recorded which). Rearrangement joined TRBV11-3 to TRBJ2-1, with the D gene not confidently named. CDR3 reads: CASSLNLYNEQFF. The DNA sequence follows: TGTGCCAGCAGCTTAAATCTCTACAATGAGCAGTTCTTC.